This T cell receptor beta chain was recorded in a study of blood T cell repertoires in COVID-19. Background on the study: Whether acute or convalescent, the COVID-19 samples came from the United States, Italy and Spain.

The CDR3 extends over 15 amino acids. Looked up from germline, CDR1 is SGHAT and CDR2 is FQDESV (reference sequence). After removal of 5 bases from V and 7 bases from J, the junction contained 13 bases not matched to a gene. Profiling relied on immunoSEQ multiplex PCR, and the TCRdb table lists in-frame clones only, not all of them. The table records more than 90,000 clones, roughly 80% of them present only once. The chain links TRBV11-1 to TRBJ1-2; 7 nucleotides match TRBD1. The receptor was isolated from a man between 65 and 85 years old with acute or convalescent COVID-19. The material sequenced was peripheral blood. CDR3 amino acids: CASSPPGGSVAGYTF. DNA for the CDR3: TGTGCCAGCAGCCCCCCAGGGGGTAGCGTCGCTGGCTACACCTTC.